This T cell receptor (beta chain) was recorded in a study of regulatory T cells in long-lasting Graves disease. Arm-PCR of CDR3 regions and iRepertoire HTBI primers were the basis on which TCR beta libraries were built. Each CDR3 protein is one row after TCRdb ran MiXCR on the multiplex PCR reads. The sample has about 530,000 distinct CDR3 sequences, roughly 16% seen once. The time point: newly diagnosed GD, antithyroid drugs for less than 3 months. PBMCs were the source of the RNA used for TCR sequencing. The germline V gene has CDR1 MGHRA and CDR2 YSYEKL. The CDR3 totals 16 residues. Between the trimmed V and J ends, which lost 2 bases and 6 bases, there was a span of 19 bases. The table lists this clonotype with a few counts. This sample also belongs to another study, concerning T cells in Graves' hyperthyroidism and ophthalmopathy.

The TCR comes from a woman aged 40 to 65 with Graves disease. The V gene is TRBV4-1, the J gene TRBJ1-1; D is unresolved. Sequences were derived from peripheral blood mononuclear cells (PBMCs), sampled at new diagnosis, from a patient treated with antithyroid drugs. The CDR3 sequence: CASSQQVFSRESEAFF. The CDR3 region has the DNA TGCGCCAGCAGCCAACAAGTTTTCTCGCGGGAGTCTGAAGCTTTCTTT.